This TCR beta chain comes out of a study of shared clonotypes between healthy human individuals. Study-wide context: Donor composition was a couple of women and three men, aged 18 to 49.

Replicate PCRs from sorted subsets contained approximately 190 ng DNA, which is approximately 30,000 T cell genomes. Produced via immunoSEQ multiplex PCR; TCRdb's table is partial and in-frame only. The profile shows 2 million to 2.5 million clones, less than 95% of them singletons. Comments on this clone: Antigen: not known.

This CDR3 has 15 residues. The V and J ends lost 3 bases and 3 bases respectively, with 13 bases between them. CDR1 and CDR2 (germline): LNHDA, SQIVND (reference sequence). Study conclusions and caveats: Sorted-subset sequencing was shown by rarefaction to be incomplete despite large depth. Donor clonotype sharing was expected to depend on sequencing depth.

The chain employs TRBV19 and TRBJ2-3; a weak D match, TRBD1 (5 bases). The sequence was obtained from a man between 18 and 29 years old in good health. Some clones in this sample may be carry-over from other donors' samples. Specimen: naive CD4+ T cells from PBMCs. The subset: CD45RA+ positively selected. This CDR3 reads CASSIGAGLTDTQYF. The DNA for the CDR3 is TGTGCCAGTAGTATTGGGGCAGGGTTGACAGATACGCAGTATTTT.